The TCR beta chain described here comes from a study of shared clonotypes between healthy human individuals (dated by TCRdb to 2019 to 2021). In the study overall: The cohort comprised a couple of women and a few men aged 18 to 49 years. Per donor, three plates each were used for CD4 naive and CD4 memory, two for CD8 naive, and one for CD8 memory. Between about 0.8 and 9 billion PBMCs per donor were obtained by leukapheresis. To increase sequencing depth and limit assay-specific biases, different laboratories used diverse techniques to prepare libraries and sequence TCR repertoires. The study deeply sequenced blood TCR repertoires of about 5 healthy adults to estimate repertoire size and the extent of clonotype sharing between individuals.

Comments on this clone: The antigen this receptor binds is unknown. Qualities for individual bases were not recorded, and no much larger clone is one base off.

What the research found in general, with its limitations: Sampling was restricted to blood, and TCR repertoires in tissue are likely to differ from TCR repertoires in blood. Based on pairwise subsampling, the degree of clonotype sharing among donors was expected to be affected by sequencing depth. Compared with non-shared clonotypes, the clonotypes found in all four sorted-subset donors had higher generation probabilities. When a handful of donors were compared, the shared fraction of clonotypes was around 5.1% for naive CD4, more than 3% for naive CD8, about 2.4% for memory CD4, and 0.4% for memory CD8. Even with the large sequencing depth, rarefaction of the sorted-subset datasets indicated that sequencing was incomplete. Estimated clonotype richness was generally larger for naive than for memory subsets. Because the study included only a small number of donors, the genetic and exposure-history diversity represented was limited.

CD8 naive samples were obtained by positive selection for CCR7 among CD45RO-negative cells, yielding a CD45RA+CCR7+ population from which TemRA cells were excluded. Donors were healthy HIV-negative adults with no recently reported acute infections or vaccinations. All donors were Caucasian adults living in Nashville, Tennessee, USA. Blood was collected by leukapheresis, and PBMCs were isolated by Ficoll-Histopaque density gradient centrifugation and then cryopreserved in liquid nitrogen vapor phase. Analytical flow cytometry was used to check the purity and quantity of every magnetically sorted T cell population. Each sorted fraction had its genomic DNA isolated and then quantified by UV absorbance on a Nanodrop 2000c. TCR CDR3 regions were amplified from genomic DNA by multiplex PCR using the deep immunoSEQ assay. Extracted genomic DNA from each cell subset was distributed evenly across all wells of several immunoSEQ 96-well plates, and each plate was treated as a replicate. For sorted subsets, each replicate PCR was loaded with 150 to 250 ng genomic DNA, equivalent to some 31,000 T cell genomes. Purified libraries were measured with a Qubit 3.0 fluorometer, size-checked on a Bioanalyzer 2100, and measured again with the KAPA Library Quantification kit. Each immunoSEQ 96-well plate was sequenced on its own single-read 150-cycle Illumina NextSeq 550 flow cell. Per the authors' processing: The immunoSEQ output contained only junctional sequences without quality scores, so filtering could not match that applied to full-length reads. Sequences were annotated with PyIR, a Python wrapper for IgBLAST v1.9, and V/J genes and CDR3 were assigned using IMGT germline references. Reads were filtered out if the reads had weak V/J assignments (E-value above 1e-6), no CDR3, stop codons, out-of-frame junctions, or ambiguous translated residues. V3J clonotypes were defined by identical inferred V gene, J gene, and CDR3 amino acid sequence. The percentage overlap between two repertoires was calculated by dividing the number of shared unique clonotypes by the size of the smaller repertoire. Three approaches were used to assess repertoire richness: RTK rarefaction, the Chao1 estimator, and Recon v2.1 estimates of unobserved clonotypes. Generation probabilities for all TCRbeta clonotypes obtained by the gDNA method from a handful of donors were computed using OLGA. As stored in TCRdb, this immuneACCESS dataset retains in-frame rearrangements with V and J assigned. A fraction of the clones does not appear; measured against another copy, unresolved V genes explain less than half of the discrepancy, and the remainder lacks a known reason. The D gene and trimming were derived from the DNA, and the V and J assignments and clone size from that table. In this sample the table shows about 2.1 million clones, 85% to 95% of which occur a single time. Of the sample, under 2% falls within the top ten clones.

Trimmed from V: 4 bases; trimmed from J: 4 bases; junction bases lacking a gene match: 3. There are 13 amino acids in the CDR3, from cysteine to phenylalanine inclusive. Only CDR3 DNA remains: 39 bases, in frame from the first base. CDR1 LNHDA and CDR2 SQIVND are derived from the germline V gene (reference sequence). The clonotype comes from a man younger than 30 in good health. Some clones in this sample may be carry-over from other donors' samples. The chain is made from TRBV19 and TRBJ1-2; TRBD1 fits 7 bases in the junction. Specimen: naive CD8+ T cells from PBMCs. The cell subset or site tag for this specimen amounts to: CD45RA+CCR7+. The sequence in DNA is TGTGCCAGTAGTAGGGACAGTTCCTATGGCTACACCTTC. This yields the protein CASSRDSSYGYTF.